This T cell receptor (beta chain) was sequenced for a study of blood T cells in healthy people across ages. Study observations and caveats: PBMCs went unsorted, and a conclusive naive versus antigen-experienced comparison was therefore prevented. Naive T cell percentage showed a strong correlation with the diversity of TCR beta.

Sample-barcoded 5' priming and a J-beta primer mix drove a second PCR of 7 to 11 cycles. Any given sample supplied a minimum of 3 million CDR3-containing paired-end reads. MiXCR, applied by TCRdb to the 5' RACE reads, yields one record per CDR3 protein. The table includes more than 650,000 distinct CDR3 sequences, about 55% detected once. Samples had at least 7 million PBMCs isolated from them. As regards this clonotype: The antigen is unknown.

With 7 bases removed from V and 14 bases from J, the gap between germline ends came to 28 bases. This CDR3 is built from 15 residues. The TCR sequence derives from an elderly man in good health. Source material: blood. The chain carries TRBV23-1 and TRBJ2-3; possibly TRBD1 or TRBD2 for D (5 bases each). TRBV23-1 is known as an ORF, though its function is uncertain. CDR3 loop: CASIPTGPDPRYAYF. For the CDR3, the DNA is TGCGCCAGCATTCCAACGGGACCCGACCCCAGATACGCGTATTTT.